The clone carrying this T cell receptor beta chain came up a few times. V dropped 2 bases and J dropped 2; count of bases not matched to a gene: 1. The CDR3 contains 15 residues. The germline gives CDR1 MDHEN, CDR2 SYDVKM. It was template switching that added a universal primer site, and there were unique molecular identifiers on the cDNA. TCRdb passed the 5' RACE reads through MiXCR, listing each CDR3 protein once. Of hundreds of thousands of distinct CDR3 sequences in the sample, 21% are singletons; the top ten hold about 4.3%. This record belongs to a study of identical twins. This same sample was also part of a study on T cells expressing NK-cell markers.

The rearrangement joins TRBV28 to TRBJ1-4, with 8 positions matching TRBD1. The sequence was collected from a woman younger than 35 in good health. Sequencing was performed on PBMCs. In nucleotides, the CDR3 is TGTGCCAGCAGTTTAACAGGGGGGACTAATGAAAAACTGTTTTTT. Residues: CASSLTGGTNEKLFF. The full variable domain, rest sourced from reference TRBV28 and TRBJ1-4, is DVKVTQSSRYLVKRTGEKVFLECVQDMDHENMFWYRQDPGLGLRLIYFSYDVKMKEKGDIPEGYSVSREKKERFSLILESASTNQTSMYLCASSLTGGTNEKLFFGSGTQLSVL.